This T cell receptor beta chain was sequenced in a study of human T cells and chemical hapten exposure. Turning to the study itself: On approximately 2 cm by approximately 2 cm of upper inner arm skin, sensitization was performed with 2% DPC. Study observations and caveats: Donors had alopecia, so their immune response may differ from healthy people's. PT1 expanded TCR numbers tracked positively with patch test score.

As to time point: patch test 1, 2 weeks after DPC sensitization. Treatment: therapeutic diphenylcyclopropenone sensitization with weekly scalp DPC. There are 13 residues in the CDR3. Germline values: CDR1 SGHNT, CDR2 YYREEE (reference sequence). V was shortened by 5 bases and J by 8 bases, with 11 bases between the two germline ends. This clonotype was seen ten or more times. Its antigen is not identified. Individual cDNA molecules in this library carried unique molecular identifiers. MiXCR, run by TCRdb on the RACE reads, gives a single entry per CDR3 protein. The sample includes about 340,000 distinct CDR3 sequences, around 7% of them seen just once.

The rearrangement joins TRBV5-4 to TRBJ2-6; D gene unclear. The sample in question was whole blood, obtained in connection with sensitization to the hapten diphenylcyclopropenone (DPC). This clonotype originated in a woman aged 18-29 years with alopecia areata. Some clones in this sample may be carry-over from other donors' samples. This CDR3 reads CASSMDTTNVLTF. The DNA for the CDR3 is TGTGCCAGCAGTATGGATACCACCAACGTCCTGACTTTC. The full variable domain, its missing parts supplied by reference TRBV5-4 and TRBJ2-6, is ETGVTQSPTHLIKTRGQQVTLRCSSQSGHNTVSWYQQALGQGPQFIFQYYREEENGRGNFPPRFSGLQFPNYSSELNVNALELDDSALYLCASSMDTTNVLTFGAGSRLTVL.